This TCR beta chain was recorded in a study of T cell repertoires in cytomegalovirus infection. Study background: Indicated by public TCR beta signatures were CMV infection and matching HLA type. General study findings and limits: Cumulative frequency (of public TCR beta family members) identified carriers of CMV plus the relevant HLA.

There are 14 residues in the CDR3. Per the germline V gene, CDR1 is SEHNR and CDR2 is FQNEAQ (reference sequence). V dropped 5 bases and J dropped 0 bases, with 10 bases sitting between them. MiXCR, run by TCRdb on the reads, gives a single entry per CDR3 protein. This sample has about 920,000 distinct CDR3 sequences; around 32% occur once, and the top ten carry roughly an eighth. Remarks on this clonotype: Antigen specificity is unknown.

V is TRBV7-9 and J is TRBJ1-1; D uncertain. The receptor's source is a human donor in good health (CMV status not recorded). Some clones in this sample may be carry-over from other donors' samples. This material consisted of cultured CD8+ T cells from PBMCs, taken from culture after CMV antigen stimulation. CDR3 sequence reads: CASSRIVLNTEAFF. The CDR3 DNA follows: TGTGCCAGCAGCCGCATCGTCTTGAACACTGAAGCTTTCTTT.